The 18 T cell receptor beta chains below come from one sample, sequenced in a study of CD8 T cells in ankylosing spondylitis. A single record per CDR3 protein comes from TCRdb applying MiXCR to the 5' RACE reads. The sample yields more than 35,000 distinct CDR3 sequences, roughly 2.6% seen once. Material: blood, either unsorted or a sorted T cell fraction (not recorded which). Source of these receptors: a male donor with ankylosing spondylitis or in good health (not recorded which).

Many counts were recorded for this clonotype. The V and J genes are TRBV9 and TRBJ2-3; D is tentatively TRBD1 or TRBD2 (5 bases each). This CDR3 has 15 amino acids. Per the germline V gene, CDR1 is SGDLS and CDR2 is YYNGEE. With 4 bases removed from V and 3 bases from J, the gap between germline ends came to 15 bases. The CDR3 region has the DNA TGTGCCAGCAGCCCCCCCGGGGCCGGAACAGATACGCAGTATTTT. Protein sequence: CASSPPGAGTDTQYF.

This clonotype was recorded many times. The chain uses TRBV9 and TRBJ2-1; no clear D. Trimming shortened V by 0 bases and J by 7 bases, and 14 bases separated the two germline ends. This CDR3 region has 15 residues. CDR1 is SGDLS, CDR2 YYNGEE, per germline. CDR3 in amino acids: CASSVDDLRWNEQFF. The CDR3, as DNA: TGTGCCAGCAGCGTAGACGACTTGAGGTGGAATGAGCAGTTCTTC.

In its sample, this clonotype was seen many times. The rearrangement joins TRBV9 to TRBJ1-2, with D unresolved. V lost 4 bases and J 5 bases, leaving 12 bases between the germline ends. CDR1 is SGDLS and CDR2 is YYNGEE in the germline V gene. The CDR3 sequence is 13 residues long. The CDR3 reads CASSSLERYGYTF. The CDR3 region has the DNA TGTGCCAGCAGCTCCCTAGAACGATATGGCTACACCTTC.

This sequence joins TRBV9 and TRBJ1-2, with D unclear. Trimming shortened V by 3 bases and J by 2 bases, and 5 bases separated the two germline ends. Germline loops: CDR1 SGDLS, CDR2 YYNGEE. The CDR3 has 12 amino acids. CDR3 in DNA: TGTGCCAGCAGCGCCGGCAACTATGGCTACACCTTC. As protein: CASSAGNYGYTF. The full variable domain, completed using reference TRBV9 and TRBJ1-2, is DSGVTQTPKHLITATGQRVTLRCSPRSGDLSVYWYQQSLDQGLQFLIQYYNGEERAKGNILERFSAQQFPDLHSELNLSSLELGDSALYFCASSAGNYGYTFGSGTRLTVV.

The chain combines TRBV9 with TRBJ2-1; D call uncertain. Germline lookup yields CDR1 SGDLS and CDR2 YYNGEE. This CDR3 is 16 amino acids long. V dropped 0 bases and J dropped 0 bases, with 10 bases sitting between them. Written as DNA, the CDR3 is TGTGCCAGCAGCGTAGGCCGGGCAAGCTCCTACAATGAGCAGTTCTTC. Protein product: CASSVGRASSYNEQFF. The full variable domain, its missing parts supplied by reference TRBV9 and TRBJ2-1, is DSGVTQTPKHLITATGQRVTLRCSPRSGDLSVYWYQQSLDQGLQFLIQYYNGEERAKGNILERFSAQQFPDLHSELNLSSLELGDSALYFCASSVGRASSYNEQFFGPGTRLTVL.

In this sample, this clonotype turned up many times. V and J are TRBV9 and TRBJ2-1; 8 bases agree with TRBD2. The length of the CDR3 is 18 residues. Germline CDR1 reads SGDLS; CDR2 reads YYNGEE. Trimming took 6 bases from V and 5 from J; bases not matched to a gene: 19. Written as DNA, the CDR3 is TGTGCCAGCACTTTATCAAAGGGAAGAGCGGGAGAGGACAATGAGCAGTTCTTC. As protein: CASTLSKGRAGEDNEQFF. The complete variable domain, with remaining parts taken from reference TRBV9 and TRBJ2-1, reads DSGVTQTPKHLITATGQRVTLRCSPRSGDLSVYWYQQSLDQGLQFLIQYYNGEERAKGNILERFSAQQFPDLHSELNLSSLELGDSALYFCASTLSKGRAGEDNEQFFGPGTRLTVL.

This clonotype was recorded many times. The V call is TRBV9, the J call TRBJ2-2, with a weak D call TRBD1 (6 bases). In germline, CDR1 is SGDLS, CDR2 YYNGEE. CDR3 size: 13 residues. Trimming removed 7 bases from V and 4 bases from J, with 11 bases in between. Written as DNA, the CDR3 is TGTGCCAGCGATACAGGGCTCACCGGGGAGCTGTTTTTT. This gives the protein CASDTGLTGELFF.

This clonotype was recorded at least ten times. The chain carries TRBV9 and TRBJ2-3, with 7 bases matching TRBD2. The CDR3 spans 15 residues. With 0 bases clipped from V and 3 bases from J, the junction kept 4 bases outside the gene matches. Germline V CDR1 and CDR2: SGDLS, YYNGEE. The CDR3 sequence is CASSVDAGVTDTQYF. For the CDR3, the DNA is TGTGCCAGCAGCGTAGATGCGGGAGTGACAGATACGCAGTATTTT.

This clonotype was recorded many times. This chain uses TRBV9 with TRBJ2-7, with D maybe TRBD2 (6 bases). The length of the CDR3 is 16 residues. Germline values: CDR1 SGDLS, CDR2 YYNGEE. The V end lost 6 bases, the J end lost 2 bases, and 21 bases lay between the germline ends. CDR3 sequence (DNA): TGTGCCAGCACCCTAGGGGAGGAGGTAGCCACCTACGAGCAGTACTTC. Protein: CASTLGEEVATYEQYF.

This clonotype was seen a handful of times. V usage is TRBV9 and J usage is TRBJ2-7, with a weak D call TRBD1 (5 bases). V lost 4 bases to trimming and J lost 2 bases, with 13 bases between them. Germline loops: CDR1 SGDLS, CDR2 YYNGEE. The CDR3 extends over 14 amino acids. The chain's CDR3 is CASSSAQGAYEQYF. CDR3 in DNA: TGTGCCAGCAGCTCTGCCCAGGGCGCCTACGAGCAGTACTTC.

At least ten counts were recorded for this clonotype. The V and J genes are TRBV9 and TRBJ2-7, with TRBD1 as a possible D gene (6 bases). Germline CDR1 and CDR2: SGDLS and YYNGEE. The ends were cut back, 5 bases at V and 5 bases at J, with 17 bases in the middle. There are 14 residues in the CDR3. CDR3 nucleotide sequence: TGTGCCAGCAGTAAGGAGGCTGGGGGCAACGAGCAGTACTTC. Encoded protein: CASSKEAGGNEQYF.

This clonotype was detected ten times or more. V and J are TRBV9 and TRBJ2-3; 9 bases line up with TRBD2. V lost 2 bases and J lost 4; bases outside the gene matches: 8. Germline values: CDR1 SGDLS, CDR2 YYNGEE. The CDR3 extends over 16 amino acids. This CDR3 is CASSVGIAGAADTQYF. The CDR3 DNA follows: TGTGCCAGCAGCGTCGGGATAGCGGGAGCCGCAGATACGCAGTATTTT.

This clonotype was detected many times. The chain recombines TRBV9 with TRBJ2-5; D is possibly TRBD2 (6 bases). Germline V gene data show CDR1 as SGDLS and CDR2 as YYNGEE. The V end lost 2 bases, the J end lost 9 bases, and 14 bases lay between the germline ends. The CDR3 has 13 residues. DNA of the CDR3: TGTGCCAGCAGCGTTTCCGGGACTTCGGCCCAGTACTTC. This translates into CASSVSGTSAQYF.

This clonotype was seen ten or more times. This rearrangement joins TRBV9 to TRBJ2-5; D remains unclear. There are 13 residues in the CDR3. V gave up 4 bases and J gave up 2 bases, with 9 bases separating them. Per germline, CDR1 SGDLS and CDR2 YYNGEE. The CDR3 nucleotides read TGTGCCAGCAGCCGCGCTCAACAAGAGACCCAGTACTTC. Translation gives CASSRAQQETQYF.

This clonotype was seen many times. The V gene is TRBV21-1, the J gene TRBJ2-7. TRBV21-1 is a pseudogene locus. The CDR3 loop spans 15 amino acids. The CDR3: CASSNWPRLAYEQYF. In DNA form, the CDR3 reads TGTGCCAGCAGCAATTGGCCTCGGCTTGCCTACGAGCAGTACTTC.

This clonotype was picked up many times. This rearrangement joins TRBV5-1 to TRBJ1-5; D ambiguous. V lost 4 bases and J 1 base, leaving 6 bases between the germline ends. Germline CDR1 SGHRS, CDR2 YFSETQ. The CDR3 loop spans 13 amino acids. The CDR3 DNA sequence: TGCGCCAGCAGCGAAAACAGCAATCAGCCCCAGCATTTT. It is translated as CASSENSNQPQHF.

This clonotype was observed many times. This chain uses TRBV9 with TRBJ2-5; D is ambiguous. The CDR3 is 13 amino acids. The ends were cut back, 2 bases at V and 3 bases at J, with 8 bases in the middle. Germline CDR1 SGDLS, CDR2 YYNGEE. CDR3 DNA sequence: TGTGCCAGCAGCGTGTACAATGAAGAGACCCAGTACTTC. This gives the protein CASSVYNEETQYF.

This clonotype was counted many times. The CDR3 protein is CASSGQGGHEQFF. CDR3 coding DNA: TGTGCCAGCAGCGGACAGGGGGGGCATGAGCAGTTCTTC. The V and J genes are TRBV9 and TRBJ2-1; 9 nucleotides align to TRBD1. Trimming took 3 bases from V and 8 from J; bases not matched to a gene: 3. Germline CDR1 reads SGDLS; CDR2 reads YYNGEE. The CDR3 contains 13 residues.